These 13 T cell receptor beta chains were sequenced from one sample in a study of Ad26.COV2.S vaccination and SARS-CoV-2 variants. Treatment in this sample: about 20 received Ad26.COV2.S at low or high dose, single or two shots; about 5 received placebo; per-sample allocation not given. Collection of the samples took place on day 63 after the first injection of vaccine or placebo. Libraries were prepared by immunoSEQ multiplex PCR; TCRdb keeps only in-frame clonotypes and omits some of them. Among a few hundred thousand clones listed, 80% to 90% were seen once. The material was peripheral blood, obtained in a trial of Ad26.COV2.S vaccine versus placebo. Source of these receptors: a person aged 18-65 years who received the Ad26.COV2.S COVID-19 vaccine or a placebo.

The chain employs TRBV6-6 and TRBJ1-1, with D hard to call. CDR3 length: 15 amino acids. Germline V gene data show CDR1 as MNHNY and CDR2 as SVGAGI (reference sequence). Trimming shortened V by 7 bases and J by 1 base, and 16 bases separated the two germline ends. The CDR3, as DNA: TGTGCCAGCAATCCAATTGAGCGTGGGAACACTGAAGCTTTCTTT. Translated, it gives CASNPIERGNTEAFF.

The rearrangement links TRBV5-6 to TRBJ2-7; TRBD1 agrees at 11 bases. Germline CDR1 and CDR2: SGHDT and YYEEEE. Germline trimming cut 4 bases from V and 3 bases from J; bases unmatched to any gene: 3. There are 14 residues in the CDR3. CDR3: CASSPGTGGYEQYF. CDR3 sequence (DNA): TGTGCCAGCAGCCCGGGGACAGGGGGCTACGAGCAGTACTTC.

A few counts support this clone. The rearrangement uses TRBV7-6 and TRBJ2-7; the D is unclear. The V end was cut by 2 bases, the J end by 4 bases, with 15 bases between. The V gene's germline CDR1 is SGHVS and CDR2 FNYEAQ. The CDR3 contains 15 residues. This chain's CDR3 is CASSLFPSLEYEQYF. The CDR3 nucleotides read TGTGCCAGCAGCTTATTTCCCTCCCTGGAGTACGAGCAGTACTTC.

This rearrangement joins TRBV4-3 to TRBJ1-2; weak D call: TRBD1 (6 bases). The V gene lost 0 bases and the J gene lost 4 bases, with 12 bases spanning the gap. CDR3 length: 15 amino acids. Per germline, CDR1 LGHNA and CDR2 YSLEER. Here the CDR3 reads CASSQDPGAGYGYTF. CDR3 DNA: TGCGCCAGCAGCCAAGATCCGGGGGCGGGCTATGGCTACACCTTC.

The V call is TRBV28, the J call TRBJ2-1; D may match TRBD1 or TRBD2 (5 bases each). V was pared by 8 bases and J by 1 base, with 24 bases between. The CDR3 length is 18 residues. The germline V gene has CDR1 MDHEN and CDR2 SYDVKM. CDR3: CASLGGWELDSSYNEQFF. The CDR3 nucleotides read TGTGCCAGCTTAGGCGGCTGGGAGTTAGACAGTTCCTACAATGAGCAGTTCTTC.

CDR3 residues: CASSLDLAGVPYNEQFF. The CDR3 DNA reads as TGTGCCAGCAGCTTAGACCTAGCGGGGGTCCCCTACAATGAGCAGTTCTTC. This chain uses TRBV11-3 with TRBJ2-1; TRBD2 matches 10 bases. Germline trimming cut 0 bases from V and 2 bases from J; bases unmatched to any gene: 4. This CDR3 is 17 amino acids long. Germline lookup yields CDR1 SGHNT and CDR2 YENEEA.

CDR3 bases: TGTGCCAGCAGCTTAAGGGGGGGGATCTCCTACGAGCAGTACTTC. It encodes CASSLRGGISYEQYF. This chain uses TRBV11-2 with TRBJ2-7, with D tentatively TRBD2 (7 bases). Trimming cost V 2 bases and J 0 bases, with 11 bases left between them. The germline V gene has CDR1 SGHAT and CDR2 FQNNGV. The CDR3 length is 15 residues.

This clone was counted a single time. This chain uses TRBV6-5 with TRBJ2-1, with D perhaps matching TRBD1 (6 bases). V was clipped by 6 bases and J by 8 bases, with 17 bases between them. CDR3 size: 14 residues. The germline CDR1 and CDR2 sequences are MNHEY and SVGAGI. CDR3 nucleotide sequence: TGTGCCAGCAGCAGAACACAGGGAGTCGATGAGCAGTTCTTC. Amino acid sequence: CASSRTQGVDEQFF.

V gene TRBV6-5 combines with J gene TRBJ1-1; 8 nucleotides align to TRBD1. V shed 8 bases, J shed 2 bases, and the junction held 7 bases outside the gene matches. This CDR3 is 14 amino acids long. In germline, CDR1 is MNHEY, CDR2 SVGAGI. The CDR3 reads CASGTGQGNTEAFF. The CDR3 DNA reads TGTGCCAGCGGGACCGGACAGGGAAACACTGAAGCTTTCTTT.

The CDR3 region is CASSRPHGTGYEQYF. The CDR3 DNA reads TGTGCCAGCAGTCGACCCCACGGGACAGGCTACGAGCAGTACTTC. The rearrangement links TRBV6-6 to TRBJ2-7; 8 positions agree with TRBD1. The CDR3 loop spans 15 amino acids. The germline V gene has CDR1 MNHNY and CDR2 SVGAGI (reference sequence). V dropped 5 bases and J dropped 3; count of bases not matched to a gene: 9.

This sequence joins TRBV5-1 and TRBJ1-1; TRBD1 is a possible D gene (6 bases). V lost 7 bases and J 0 bases, leaving 13 bases between the germline ends. In germline, CDR1 is SGHRS, CDR2 YFSETQ. This CDR3 has 14 residues. The CDR3 coding sequence is TGCGCCAGCGGCCCGGACAGAATGAACACTGAAGCTTTCTTT. Translated: CASGPDRMNTEAFF.

This clone was observed a handful of times. This chain connects TRBV11-3 to TRBJ2-7, with D uncertain. The CDR3 is 15 amino acids. CDR1 and CDR2 (germline): SGHNT, YENEEA. Trimming stripped 2 bases from V and 0 bases from J, with 11 bases between. The CDR3 here is CASSLNDHSSYEQYF. CDR3 bases: TGTGCCAGCAGCTTAAATGATCATAGCTCCTACGAGCAGTACTTC. Complete variable domain (other parts from reference TRBV11-3 and TRBJ2-7): EAGVVQSPRYKIIEKKQPVAFWCNPISGHNTLYWYLQNLGQGPELLIRYENEEAVDDSQLPKDRFSAERLKGVDSTLKIQPAELGDSAVYLCASSLNDHSSYEQYFGPGTRLTVT.

J is TRBJ1-1 and V is TRBV19; 8 bases are a match to TRBD1. The CDR3 contains 14 residues. V gave up 5 bases and J gave up 3 bases; unmatched junction bases: 5. Germline lookup yields CDR1 LNHDA and CDR2 SQIVND (reference sequence). CDR3 DNA sequence: TGTGCCAGTAGTGTCAGGGGGCGCGACACTGAAGCTTTCTTT. It yields the protein CASSVRGRDTEAFF.